A selection of T cell receptor beta chains follows, all from one sample in a study of blood T cell repertoires in COVID-19. Generated by immunoSEQ multiplex PCR, the TCRdb table keeps only in-frame clones and is missing some. The sample lists 85,000 to 130,000 clones, 85% to 90% seen once, with about 5.1% in the top ten. Material for sequencing was peripheral blood. The receptors were sampled from a human donor in a cohort sampled during active COVID-19. CDR3s include the opening cysteine and the closing phenylalanine or tryptophan. The order of the fields is V gene, clone size, J gene, D gene, CDR3 DNA, CDR3 protein. A D gene is named only where the DNA matches it firmly. A row's size may be missing; if present it is once, few, many or a size class.

TRBV5-1	-	TRBJ2-3	TRBD1	TGCGCCAGCAGCTTGGGAGGGACAGCGAGCACAGATACGCAGTATTTT	CASSLGGTASTDTQYF
TRBV27	-	TRBJ2-1	-	TGTGCCAGCAGTTTATACGGCTACAATGAGCAGTTCTTC	CASSLYGYNEQFF
TRBV15	-	TRBJ2-5	-	TGTGCCACCAGCAGAGTATATGTCGGGCGGGGCCTTAAAGAGACCCAGTACTTC	CATSRVYVGRGLKETQYF
TRBV5-1	-	TRBJ2-7	-	TGCGCCAGCAGCTTGGTCCCAGATCCCTACGAGCAGTACTTC	CASSLVPDPYEQYF
TRBV5-1	-	TRBJ2-7	TRBD1	TGCGCCAGCAAAATAGCGGTGACAGGGGGCGCCTTAGGCTACGAGCAGTACTTC	CASKIAVTGGALGYEQYF
TRBV28	-	TRBJ2-4	-	TGTGCCAGCAGTTTCTCGGGAGCCAAAAACATTCAGTACTTC	CASSFSGAKNIQYF
TRBV7-2	-	TRBJ1-5	TRBD1	TGTGCCAGCAGCCCGAGGACAGGGACGCATCAGCCCCAGCATTTT	CASSPRTGTHQPQHF
TRBV10-2	once	TRBJ1-5	TRBD1	TGCGCCACCAAGGGACAGGGATCCAATCAGCCCCAGCATTTT	CATKGQGSNQPQHF
TRBV6-5	-	TRBJ2-6	-	TGTGCCAGCAGAGGGGGGGCGCTCGGGGCCAACGTCCTGACTTTC	CASRGGALGANVLTF
TRBV5-1	once	TRBJ2-3	-	TGCGCCAGCAGCTTGTTGCCGGGAAGGGCGGTAGATACGCAGTATTTT	CASSLLPGRAVDTQYF
TRBV7-2	-	TRBJ2-1	TRBD2	TGTGCCAGCAGCCAGGGACTAGCCCTCAATGAGCAGTTCTTC	CASSQGLALNEQFF
TRBV12-2	once	TRBJ1-5	-	TGTGCAAGTCAATCGAGTTGGGTTCCCGACAAAATTGTGTATCAGCCCCAGCATTTT	CASQSSWVPDKIVYQPQHF
TRBV25-1	-	TRBJ1-6	TRBD1	TGTGCCAGCAGTGATGCGGACAGGGTTATCGCAAGGTCACCCCTCCACTTT	CASSDADRVIARSPLHF
TRBV7-3	-	TRBJ2-7	TRBD2	TGTGCCAGCAGCCCAGCGGGGTCCTCCTACGAGCAGTACTTC	CASSPAGSSYEQYF